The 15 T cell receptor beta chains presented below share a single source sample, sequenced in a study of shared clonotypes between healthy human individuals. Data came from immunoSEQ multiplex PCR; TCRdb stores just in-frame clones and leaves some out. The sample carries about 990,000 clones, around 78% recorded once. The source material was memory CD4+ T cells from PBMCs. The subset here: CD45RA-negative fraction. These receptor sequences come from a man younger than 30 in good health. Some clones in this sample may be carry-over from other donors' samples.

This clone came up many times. The DNA of the CDR3 is TGTGCCAGCAGTCTGGACAGGAACTCCTACGAGCAGTACTTC. Translated, it gives CASSLDRNSYEQYF. The chain carries TRBV6-1 and TRBJ2-7, with 7 bases that match TRBD1. CDR3 length equals 14 residues. The V gene end was trimmed by 5 bases and the J gene end by 0 bases; junction bases not matched to a gene: 4. The V gene's germline CDR1 is MNHNS and CDR2 SASEGT.

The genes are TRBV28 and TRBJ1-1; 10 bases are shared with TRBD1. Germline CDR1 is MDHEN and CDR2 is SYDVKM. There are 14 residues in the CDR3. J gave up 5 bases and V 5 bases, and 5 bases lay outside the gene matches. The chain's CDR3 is CASSPGQGRTEAFF. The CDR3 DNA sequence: TGTGCCAGCAGTCCGGGACAGGGGAGGACTGAAGCTTTCTTT.

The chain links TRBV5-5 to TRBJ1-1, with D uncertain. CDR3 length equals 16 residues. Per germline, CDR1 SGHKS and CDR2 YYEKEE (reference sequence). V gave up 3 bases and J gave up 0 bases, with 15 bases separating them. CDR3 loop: CASSSTSADMNTEAFF. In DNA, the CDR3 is TGTGCCAGCAGCTCCACGTCGGCTGACATGAACACTGAAGCTTTCTTT.

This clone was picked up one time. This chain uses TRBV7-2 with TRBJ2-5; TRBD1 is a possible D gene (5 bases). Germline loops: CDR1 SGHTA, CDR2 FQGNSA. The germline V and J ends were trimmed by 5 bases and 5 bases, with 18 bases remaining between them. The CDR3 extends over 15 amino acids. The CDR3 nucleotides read TGTGCCAGCAGCCCCAGCAGAGACAGTTGGGAGACCCAGTACTTC. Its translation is CASSPSRDSWETQYF.

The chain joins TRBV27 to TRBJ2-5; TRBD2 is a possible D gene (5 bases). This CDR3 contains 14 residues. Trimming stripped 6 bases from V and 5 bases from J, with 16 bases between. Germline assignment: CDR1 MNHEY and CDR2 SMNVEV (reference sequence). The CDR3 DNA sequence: TGTGCCAGCAGAGAACTCGAAAGGAGGGAGACCCAGTACTTC. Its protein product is CASRELERRETQYF.

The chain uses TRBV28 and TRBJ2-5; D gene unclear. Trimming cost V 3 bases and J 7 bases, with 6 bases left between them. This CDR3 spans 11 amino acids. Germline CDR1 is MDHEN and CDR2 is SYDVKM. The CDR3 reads CASSFGRTQYF. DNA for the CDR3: TGTGCCAGCAGTTTTGGAAGGACCCAGTACTTC.

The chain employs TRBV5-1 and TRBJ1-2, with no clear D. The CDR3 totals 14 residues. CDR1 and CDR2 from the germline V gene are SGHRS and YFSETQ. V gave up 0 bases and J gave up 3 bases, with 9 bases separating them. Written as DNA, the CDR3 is TGCGCCAGCAGCTTGGATCCGACGGACTATGGCTACACCTTC. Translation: CASSLDPTDYGYTF.

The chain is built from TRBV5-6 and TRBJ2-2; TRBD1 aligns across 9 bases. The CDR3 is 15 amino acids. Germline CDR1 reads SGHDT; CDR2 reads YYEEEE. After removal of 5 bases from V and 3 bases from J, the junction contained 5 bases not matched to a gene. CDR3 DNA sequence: TGTGCCAGCAGAAGAGGGACAGGGCACACCGGGGAGCTGTTTTTT. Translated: CASRRGTGHTGELFF.

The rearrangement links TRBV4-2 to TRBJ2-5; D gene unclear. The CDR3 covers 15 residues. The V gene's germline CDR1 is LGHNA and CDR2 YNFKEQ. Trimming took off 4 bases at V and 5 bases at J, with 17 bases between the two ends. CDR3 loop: CASSPADISDETQYF. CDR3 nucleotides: TGTGCCAGCAGCCCCGCTGACATAAGTGACGAGACCCAGTACTTC.

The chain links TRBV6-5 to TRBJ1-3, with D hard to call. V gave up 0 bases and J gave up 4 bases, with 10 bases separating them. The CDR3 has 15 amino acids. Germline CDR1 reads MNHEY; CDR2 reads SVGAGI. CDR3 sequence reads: CASSYSAGVGNTIYF. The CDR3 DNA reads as TGTGCCAGCAGTTACTCGGCAGGCGTGGGAAACACCATATATTTT.

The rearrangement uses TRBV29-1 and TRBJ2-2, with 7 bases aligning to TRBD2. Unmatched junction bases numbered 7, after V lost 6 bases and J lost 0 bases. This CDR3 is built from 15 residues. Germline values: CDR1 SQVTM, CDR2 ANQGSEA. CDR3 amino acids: CSVSGLYPNTGELFF. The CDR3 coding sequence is TGCAGCGTGTCGGGACTATATCCGAACACCGGGGAGCTGTTTTTT.

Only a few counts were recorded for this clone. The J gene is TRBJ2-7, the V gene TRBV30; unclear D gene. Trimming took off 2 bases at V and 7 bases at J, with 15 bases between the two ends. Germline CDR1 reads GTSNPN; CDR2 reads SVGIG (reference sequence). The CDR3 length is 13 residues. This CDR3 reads CAWSIATPGEQYF. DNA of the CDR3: TGTGCCTGGAGTATTGCTACCCCGGGTGAGCAGTACTTC.

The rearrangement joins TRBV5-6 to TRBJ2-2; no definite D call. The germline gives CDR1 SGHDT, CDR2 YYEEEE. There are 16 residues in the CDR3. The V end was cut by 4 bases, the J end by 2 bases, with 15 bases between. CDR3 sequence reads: CASSTRMELNTGELFF. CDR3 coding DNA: TGTGCCAGCAGCACTCGAATGGAGCTAAACACCGGGGAGCTGTTTTTT.

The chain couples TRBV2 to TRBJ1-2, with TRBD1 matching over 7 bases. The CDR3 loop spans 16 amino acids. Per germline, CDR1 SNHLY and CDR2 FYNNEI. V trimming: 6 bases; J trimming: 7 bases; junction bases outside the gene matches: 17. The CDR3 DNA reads TGTGCCAGCAGGGCCCCGACAGGGAGCTGGGGGGCTGGCTACACCTTC. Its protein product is CASRAPTGSWGAGYTF. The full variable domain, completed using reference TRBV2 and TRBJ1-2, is EPEVTQTPSHQVTQMGQEVILRCVPISNHLYFYWYRQILGQKVEFLVSFYNNEISEKSEIFDDQFSVERPDGSNFTLKIRSTKLEDSAMYFCASRAPTGSWGAGYTFGSGTRLTVV.

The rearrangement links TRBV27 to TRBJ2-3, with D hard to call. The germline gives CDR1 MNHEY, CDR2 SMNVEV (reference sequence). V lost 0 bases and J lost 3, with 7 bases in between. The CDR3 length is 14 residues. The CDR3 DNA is TGTGCCAGCAGTTTATCGAAATGGACAGATACGCAGTATTTT. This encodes CASSLSKWTDTQYF.